The 2 T cell receptor beta chains in this list originate from one sample, sequenced in a study of control samples from healthy donors and cancer patients. The repertoire was sequenced with immunoSEQ multiplex PCR; TCRdb's copy has only in-frame clones and lacks some. The profile shows some 160,000 clones, 89% of them singletons. Material: blood. These receptors originate from a young man in good health.

The chain has TRBV7-3 and TRBJ2-3, with D tentatively TRBD1 or TRBD2 (6 bases each). V was clipped by 2 bases and J by 6 bases, with 18 bases between them. Germline CDR1 and CDR2: SGHTA and FQGTGA. The CDR3 is 16 amino acids. CDR3 residues: CASSLGWGAKEDTQYF. The DNA of the CDR3 is TGTGCCAGCAGCTTAGGGTGGGGGGCCAAAGAGGATACGCAGTATTTT.

The rearrangement links TRBV6-2 or TRBV6-3 to TRBJ2-7; D gene uncertain. Trimming cost V 5 bases and J 3 bases, with 5 bases left between them. The CDR3 is 11 residues long. Germline-derived CDR1 and CDR2 are MNHEY and SVGEGT. The CDR3 coding sequence is TGTGCCAGCAGTCGTAACTACGAGCAGTACTTC. Protein sequence: CASSRNYEQYF.